A selection of T cell receptor beta chains follows, all from one sample in a study of T cell responses to AZD1222 COVID-19 vaccine. Sequencing used immunoSEQ multiplex PCR; TCRdb keeps in-frame clones, though not all of them. The sample holds roughly 120,000 clones, about 93% seen once. The starting material was peripheral blood, obtained 28 days after the second dose of the MenACWY control vaccine. The receptors shown here come from an adult who received the MenACWY meningococcal vaccine as a control. Each CDR3 is given without its conserved first and last residue. The D gene is left open where the match is weak.

TRBD1	TRBV24-1	TRBJ2-3	ATSEAGTGGFDTQY
TRBD2	TRBV28	TRBJ2-3	ASSRLAGGPDTQY
.	TRBV15	TRBJ2-7	ATSRWGVGYEQY
.	TRBV14	TRBJ1-2	ASSPSVLGPYGYT
TRBD1	TRBV24-1	TRBJ2-7	ATSDLGTDEQY
.	TRBV28	TRBJ1-4	ASSFRGGGNEKLF
TRBD2	TRBV6-2/TRBV6-3	TRBJ2-4	ASSYTRSGVLAKNIQY
.	TRBV7-2	TRBJ2-1	ASSRITSDNEQF
.	TRBV3-1/TRBV3-2	TRBJ2-5	ASYDEVDESKTQY
.	TRBV28	TRBJ1-5	ATSTPGPGDQPQH
TRBD2	TRBV20-1	TRBJ2-7	SASRLSSGTYEQY
TRBD2	TRBV6-5	TRBJ2-7	ASKTGLASEQY
.	TRBV2	TRBJ2-5	ASSVLPRETQY
TRBD2	TRBV6-5	TRBJ2-5	ASSRTSGAQETQY
TRBD2	TRBV19	TRBJ2-1	ASSIDPPLAGGNNEQF
TRBD1	TRBV28	TRBJ2-7	ASSLGRQGVILSYEQY
.	TRBV4-2	TRBJ2-2	ASSQVSGELF
TRBD1	TRBV28	TRBJ2-7	ASSWRGGSEQY
TRBD1	TRBV19	TRBJ1-2	ASSYRDRGGYT
.	TRBV5-4	TRBJ2-5	ASSEPEGETQY
.	TRBV11-2	TRBJ1-1	ASSLGGVRLEAF
TRBD2	TRBV11-2	TRBJ2-1	ASSLIGGTTFNEQF
TRBD2	TRBV30	TRBJ2-7	AWSRRGLGQY
.	TRBV7-9	TRBJ1-5	ASSLYRVRGNQPQH
.	TRBV9	TRBJ1-6	ASSVTGNSPLH
TRBD1	TRBV10-1	TRBJ1-1	ASSGDRVWNTEAF
.	TRBV28	TRBJ1-5	ASSLLARGFSNQPQH
TRBD1	TRBV5-1	TRBJ2-6	ASSLDQGASAGANVLT
.	TRBV6-5	TRBJ1-5	ASRRAGSNQPQH
TRBD2	TRBV10-3	TRBJ2-4	AISESAGGVNIQY
.	TRBV7-2	TRBJ2-7	ASSLHGSTNSYEQY
TRBD1	TRBV3-1/TRBV3-2	TRBJ1-5	ASSQEKGQGPQPQH
.	TRBV4-1	TRBJ2-2	ASRIRGPNTGELF
TRBD1	TRBV5-8	TRBJ2-7	ASSLFAGGTYEQY
.	TRBV7-2	TRBJ2-3	ASSLLTDTQY
TRBD1	TRBV27	TRBJ2-5	ASSRDRGRSETQY
TRBD1	TRBV5-6	TRBJ1-1	ASSFPTGGTEAF
TRBD2	TRBV5-1	TRBJ2-3	ASSLVARGGGAEDTQY
.	TRBV6-5	TRBJ2-1	ASQDGYSSYNEQF
.	TRBV18	TRBJ2-1	ASRDGLGSYNEQF
TRBD1	TRBV3-1/TRBV3-2	TRBJ2-5	ASSQGIPGTGGRETQY
.	TRBV27	TRBJ1-1	ASSFLGGVNTEAF
.	TRBV12-3/TRBV12-4	TRBJ1-1	ASSFDRFTEAF
.	TRBV19	TRBJ1-6	ASNEGRYSPLH
.	TRBV6-5	TRBJ1-2	ASSYSSGANYGYT
.	TRBV29-1	TRBJ1-4	SARVATNEKLF
.	TRBV2	TRBJ1-2	ASDPKGYGYT
.	TRBV19	TRBJ2-5	ASSGAHQETQY
.	TRBV4-1	TRBJ2-3	ASSQDRTSGDTQY
.	TRBV15	TRBJ2-1	ATSRERGAHPGNEQF